These 26 T cell receptor beta chains share one sample of origin, sequenced in a study of T cells in Graves' hyperthyroidism and ophthalmopathy. It was RNA transcripts that yielded the amplified TCR beta CDR3 regions. HTBI primers were used for first-round RT-PCR of the TCR CDR3. TCRdb re-analysed the multiplex PCR reads in MiXCR, keeping a single row per CDR3 protein. This sample has almost 600,000 distinct CDR3 sequences, with about half found just once. The sample comprised peripheral blood or thyroid tissue (not recorded which). The origin of the receptors is a woman younger than 35 with Graves' hyperthyroidism.

This clonotype was detected many times. A junction end diverges from the germline sequence, so it may reflect a read error. V and J are TRBV20-1 and TRBJ1-4; 10 bases agree with TRBD1. This CDR3 has 15 residues. CDR1 DFQATT and CDR2 SNEGSKA come from the germline V gene (reference sequence). CDR3 residues: CSALDRQGAKEKLFF. As DNA, the CDR3 is TGCAGTGCCCTTGATCGACAGGGGGCTAAGGAAAAACTGTTTTTT.

The rearrangement uses TRBV24-1 and TRBJ1-5; no clear D gene. This CDR3 has 11 amino acids. CDR1 and CDR2 (germline): KGHDR, SFDVKD. CDR3 sequence: CARRAGQPQHF. CDR3 nucleotide sequence: TGTGCTAGACGTGCGGGACAGCCCCAGCATTTT.

The genes are TRBV29-1 and TRBJ1-1, with 10 bases fitting TRBD1. This CDR3 is built from 16 residues. From germline, CDR1 is SQVTM and CDR2 ANQGSEA. The trim removed 7 bases at V and 3 bases at J, leaving 14 bases unmatched. CDR3 bases: TGCAGCGCCAGCATTGGGACAGGGGTTTCGGACACTGAAGCTTTCTTT. It is translated as CSASIGTGVSDTEAFF. The complete variable domain, with remaining parts taken from reference TRBV29-1 and TRBJ1-1, reads SAVISQKPSRDICQRGTSLTIQCQVDSQVTMMFWYRQQPGQSLTLIATANQGSEATYESGFVIDKFPISRPNLTFSTLTVSNMSPEDSSIYLCSASIGTGVSDTEAFFGQGTRLTVV.

This clonotype showed up many times. The chain carries TRBV29-1 and TRBJ2-2, with D possibly being TRBD1 (5 bases). This CDR3 region has 14 residues. The germline gives CDR1 SQVTM, CDR2 ANQGSEA. V was cut by 3 bases and J by 1 base, with 9 bases left in between. The CDR3 loop is CSVEPGKNTGELFF. The DNA for the CDR3 is TGCAGCGTTGAGCCAGGGAAGAACACCGGGGAGCTGTTTTTT.

This clonotype showed up many times. The V call is TRBV6-1, the J call TRBJ1-6; 12 bases are shared with TRBD1. V dropped 2 bases and J dropped 7; count of bases not matched to a gene: 6. The germline gives CDR1 MNHNS, CDR2 SASEGT. This CDR3 spans 17 amino acids. In DNA, the CDR3 is TGTGCCAGCAGTGAAATGGGGACAGGGGGCCGAAATTCACCCCTCCACTTT. Its translation: CASSEMGTGGRNSPLHF.

The chain is built from TRBV29-1 and TRBJ1-1; possibly TRBD1 for D (5 bases). This CDR3 region has 12 residues. Germline V gene lookup returns CDR1 SQVTM and CDR2 ANQGSEA. Here the CDR3 DNA reads TGCAGGAGGTCGACAGTGAACACTGAAGCTTTCTTT. Protein: CRRSTVNTEAFF.

At least ten counts were recorded for this clonotype. This chain connects TRBV2 to TRBJ2-2, with D perhaps TRBD1 or TRBD2 (5 bases each). CDR3 length equals 12 residues. Trimming removed 6 bases from V and 6 bases from J, with 8 bases in between. Germline V gene data show CDR1 as SNHLY and CDR2 as FYNNEI. In DNA, the CDR3 is TGTGCCAGCAGCAGAGGGGCCGGGGAGCTGTTTTTT. It translates to CASSRGAGELFF.

The chain recombines TRBV2 with TRBJ2-5; D perhaps matches TRBD2 (6 bases). The CDR3 has 15 amino acids. Trimming pared 5 bases from V and 3 bases from J, leaving 16 bases between. The germline V gene has CDR1 SNHLY and CDR2 FYNNEI. CDR3 nucleotide sequence: TGTGCCAGCAGTATCAAAGGGACTGGAAAAGAGACCCAGTACTTC. Residues: CASSIKGTGKETQYF.

This clonotype was counted at least ten times. The rearrangement links TRBV7-2 to TRBJ2-5; TRBD2 aligns across 7 bases. The CDR3 consists of 15 residues. Per germline, CDR1 SGHTA and CDR2 FQGNSA. Trimming took 5 bases from V and 3 from J; bases not matched to a gene: 9. This chain's CDR3 is CASSLSSAGEETQYF. CDR3 DNA sequence: TGTGCCAGCAGCCTATCATCCGCGGGAGAAGAGACCCAGTACTTC.

The V gene is TRBV20-1, the J gene TRBJ2-5; 10 nucleotides align to TRBD1. The CDR3 is 14 amino acids. Germline V CDR1 and CDR2: DFQATT, SNEGSKA (reference sequence). With 4 bases clipped from V and 5 bases from J, the junction kept 7 bases outside the gene matches. The CDR3 nucleotides read TGCAGTGCTACCGGACAGGGGGAGATGGAGACCCAGTACTTC. It encodes CSATGQGEMETQYF.

The CDR3 is CAIKSKDRGREAFF. CDR3 nucleotides: TGTGCCATCAAGTCCAAGGACAGGGGGCGTGAAGCTTTCTTT. The chain is built from TRBV10-3 and TRBJ1-1; TRBD1 matches at 11 bases. The CDR3 is 14 residues long. The V gene's germline CDR1 is ENHRY and CDR2 SYGVKD. Trimming took 7 bases from V and 7 from J; bases not matched to a gene: 8.

The chain combines TRBV25-1 with TRBJ1-4; D remains unclear. Germline V gives CDR1 MGHDK, CDR2 SYGVNS. V gave up 10 bases and J gave up 6 bases, with 15 bases separating them. CDR3 length: 13 residues. The CDR3 DNA is TGTGCCACCTTGGGCCCCGGCGATGAAAAACTGTTTTTT. Translating it yields CATLGPGDEKLFF.

The table lists this clonotype with a count of one. A read error may account for a junction end that differs from germline. The chain combines TRBV7-2 with TRBJ2-5; TRBD1 agrees at 7 bases. The CDR3 is 18 residues long. Germline CDR1 is SGHTA and CDR2 is FQGNSA. The CDR3 bases are TGCGCCAGCAGCTTGGCGACAGGGCTGGGTCGTTACCAAGAGACCCAGTACTTC. Protein product: CASSLATGLGRYQETQYF.

In this sample, this clonotype turned up many times. The chain carries TRBV7-8 and TRBJ2-7; tentatively, D is TRBD1 (6 bases). The germline V and J ends were trimmed by 1 base and 0 bases, with 13 bases remaining between them. This CDR3 region has 16 residues. Germline values: CDR1 SGHVS, CDR2 FQNEAQ. The CDR3 sequence is CASSLEVRGSSYEQYF. The CDR3 nucleotides are TGTGCCAGCAGCTTAGAAGTCAGGGGTAGCTCCTACGAGCAGTACTTC.

The CDR3 coding sequence is TGCAGCGTCGAGGTTGGGGGGGCTGGGACAGATACGCAGTATTTT. Translating gives CSVEVGGAGTDTQYF. This chain connects TRBV29-1 to TRBJ2-3; D perhaps matches TRBD2 (7 bases). The CDR3 length is 15 residues. The V end was cut by 6 bases, the J end by 3 bases, with 19 bases between. Germline assignment: CDR1 SQVTM and CDR2 ANQGSEA.

The gene calls are TRBV20-1 and TRBJ2-5; D gene unclear. The germline V gene has CDR1 DFQATT and CDR2 SNEGSKA (reference sequence). The ends were cut back, 0 bases at V and 5 bases at J, with 7 bases in the middle. The CDR3 spans 12 residues. In DNA, the CDR3 is TGCAGTGCTAGAGATCCGAGGGAGACCCAGTACTTC. It specifies CSARDPRETQYF.

The J gene is TRBJ2-1, the V gene TRBV24-1, with D perhaps matching TRBD2 (6 bases). Trimming cost V 6 bases and J 9 bases, with 17 bases left between them. The CDR3 has 14 amino acids. From germline, CDR1 is KGHDR and CDR2 SFDVKD. As DNA, the CDR3 is TGTGCCACCAGTCGGAGGGATAGTGAGGGTGAGCAGTTCTTC. Its protein product is CATSRRDSEGEQFF.

V gene TRBV4-2 combines with J gene TRBJ2-6; either TRBD1 or TRBD2 may supply D (5 bases each). Germline V gene lookup returns CDR1 LGHNA and CDR2 YNFKEQ. This CDR3 is built from 15 residues. Trimming pared 6 bases from V and 0 bases from J, leaving 9 bases between. This chain's CDR3 is CASRYGASGANVLTF. The CDR3, as DNA: TGTGCCAGCAGATACGGGGCCTCTGGGGCCAACGTCCTGACTTTC.

The chain joins TRBV15 to TRBJ2-5; D tentatively reads TRBD1 or TRBD2 (5 bases each). This CDR3 spans 12 amino acids. CDR1 and CDR2 (germline): LNHNV, YYDKDF (reference sequence). With 4 bases removed from V and 8 bases from J, the gap between germline ends came to 11 bases. The CDR3 is CATSNLGDTQYF. CDR3 nucleotides: TGTGCCACCAGCAACCTGGGGGACACCCAGTACTTC.

V usage is TRBV10-3 and J usage is TRBJ1-6, with D perhaps matching TRBD1 (5 bases). Germline CDR1 reads ENHRY; CDR2 reads SYGVKD. This CDR3 region has 14 residues. The ends were cut back, 10 bases at V and 7 bases at J, with 17 bases in the middle. CDR3 sequence reads: CASSPRGGNSPLHF. DNA for the CDR3: TGTGCCAGCAGCCCAAGGGGCGGAAATTCACCCCTCCACTTT.

Turning to this clonotype: This could be a read error, since a much larger clone is one nucleotide away. V is TRBV7-2 and J is TRBJ2-2; 8 nucleotides match TRBD2. CDR3 size: 17 residues. Losses at the gene ends were 5 bases for V and 5 bases for J; bases not matched to a gene: 13. Per the germline V gene, CDR1 is SGHTA and CDR2 is FQGNSA. The CDR3, as DNA: TGTGCCAGCAGCCAGCAACTATCGGGAGGGTGGACCGGGGAGCTGTTTTTT. This translates into CASSQQLSGGWTGELFF.

This sequence joins TRBV29-1 and TRBJ2-5; 7 nucleotides align to TRBD1. The V gene end was trimmed by 8 bases and the J gene end by 5 bases; junction bases not matched to a gene: 2. In germline, CDR1 is SQVTM, CDR2 ANQGSEA. CDR3 length: 10 amino acids. The CDR3 loop is CSLDRETQYF. The CDR3 DNA follows: TGCAGCTTGGACAGGGAGACCCAGTACTTC.

The chain carries TRBV20-1 and TRBJ2-3, with 14 nucleotides matching TRBD2. The CDR3 loop spans 20 amino acids. Germline V gene sequence: CDR1 DFQATT, CDR2 SNEGSKA (reference sequence). After removal of 1 base from V and 1 base from J, the junction contained 13 bases not matched to a gene. CDR3 nucleotide sequence: TGCAGTGCTAGAGCGGGCCTGACTAGCGGGAGGGCCCTTGGCACAGATACGCAGTATTTT. Translation: CSARAGLTSGRALGTDTQYF.

Many counts were recorded for this clonotype. The V and J genes are TRBV10-3 and TRBJ1-1; TRBD1 aligns across 9 bases. The CDR3 totals 13 residues. Trimming removed 7 bases from V and 6 bases from J; junction bases left unmatched: 6. Germline CDR1 reads ENHRY; CDR2 reads SYGVKD. The CDR3 sequence: CAIIPGQGAEAFF. Written as DNA, the CDR3 is TGTGCCATCATACCGGGACAGGGCGCTGAAGCTTTCTTT.

The J gene is TRBJ2-7, the V gene TRBV29-1; 7 bases line up with TRBD2. V trimming: 0 bases; J trimming: 7 bases; junction bases outside the gene matches: 15. CDR3 length: 16 amino acids. From germline, CDR1 is SQVTM and CDR2 ANQGSEA. The CDR3 DNA is TGCAGCGTTGAAGATGGGAGCGCGGGAGAGGTCGGGGAGCAGTACTTC. Translating it yields CSVEDGSAGEVGEQYF.

The sample holds many counts of this clonotype. The chain uses TRBV7-3 and TRBJ1-1; 8 bases are a match to TRBD1. The V gene end was trimmed by 5 bases and the J gene end by 6 bases; junction bases not matched to a gene: 11. Germline CDR1 and CDR2: SGHTA and FQGTGA. The CDR3 consists of 15 residues. In DNA, the CDR3 is TGTGCCAGCAGCCCCCGACAGGGGAGAGGGTCTGAAGCTTTCTTT. Translated, it gives CASSPRQGRGSEAFF.